These 20 T cell receptor beta chains were sequenced from one sample in a study of blood T cell repertoires in COVID-19. Sequencing used immunoSEQ multiplex PCR; TCRdb keeps in-frame clones, though not all of them. The table records more than 300,000 clones, 91% of them present only once. The sample taken for sequencing was PBMCs or T cells enriched from blood (not recorded which). Every receptor here comes from a woman aged 40 to 49 who had been exposed to COVID-19.

The genes are TRBV10-3 and TRBJ1-1; possible D gene TRBD1, 5 bases. Trimming took 2 bases from V and 10 from J, leaving 11 bases between them. Germline V lookup: CDR1 ENHRY, CDR2 SYGVKD. This CDR3 is built from 12 residues. The CDR3 DNA reads as TGTGCCATCAGTGAGCAGGGTCTGGGAGCTTTCTTT. Amino acid sequence: CAISEQGLGAFF.

The V and J genes are TRBV6-5 and TRBJ2-1; D is possibly TRBD1 (6 bases). The CDR3 is made up of 16 amino acids. V lost 6 bases and J lost 6, with 21 bases in between. Germline values: CDR1 MNHEY, CDR2 SVGAGI. The CDR3 is CASSYEGGTTFNEQFF. The CDR3 DNA sequence: TGTGCCAGCAGCTACGAAGGTGGGACAACTTTCAATGAGCAGTTCTTC.

The J gene is TRBJ1-3, the V gene TRBV5-1, with unresolved D. The CDR3 extends over 18 amino acids. Germline values: CDR1 SGHRS, CDR2 YFSETQ. V was pared by 4 bases and J by 0 bases, with 20 bases between. The CDR3 spells CASSSRGGNHRSGNTIYF. The CDR3 bases are TGCGCCAGCAGCAGCCGCGGAGGAAATCATCGCTCTGGAAACACCATATATTTT.

The chain uses TRBV27 and TRBJ1-3, with D perhaps matching TRBD1 (6 bases). The CDR3 is 13 residues long. The V end lost 5 bases, the J end lost 12 bases, and 17 bases lay between the germline ends. Germline assignment: CDR1 MNHEY and CDR2 SMNVEV (reference sequence). DNA for the CDR3: TGTGCCAGCAGTCCCAACAGGGACCAGGGCATATATTTT. Its translation: CASSPNRDQGIYF.

CDR3 sequence: CASVGHNEADTQYF. The CDR3 region has the DNA TGTGCCAGCGTAGGACACAACGAAGCAGATACGCAGTATTTT. The chain carries TRBV7-9 and TRBJ2-3, with D perhaps matching TRBD1 (5 bases). The CDR3 runs to 14 residues. Germline V gene lookup returns CDR1 SEHNR and CDR2 FQNEAQ (reference sequence). Deletions cut 8 bases from V and 4 bases from J, with 16 bases between.

The rearrangement links TRBV19 to TRBJ2-1, with 7 bases fitting TRBD1. There are 16 residues in the CDR3. Germline V gives CDR1 LNHDA, CDR2 SQIVND (reference sequence). The V gene end was trimmed by 6 bases and the J gene end by 3 bases; junction bases not matched to a gene: 11. The DNA of the CDR3 is TGTGCCAGTAGGAGACCAGGGGGAGACTTCTACAATGAGCAGTTCTTC. This sequence encodes CASRRPGGDFYNEQFF.

The J gene is TRBJ1-5, the V gene TRBV2, with a tentative D call TRBD1 (5 bases). Per the germline V gene, CDR1 is SNHLY and CDR2 is FYNNEI. The germline V and J ends were trimmed by 4 bases and 0 bases, with 10 bases remaining between them. The length of the CDR3 is 15 residues. DNA of the CDR3: TGTGCCAGCAGTGGTAAGGGGTATAGCAATCAGCCCCAGCATTTT. The encoded protein is CASSGKGYSNQPQHF. The entire variable domain, with the rest obtained from reference TRBV2 and TRBJ1-5, is as follows: EPEVTQTPSHQVTQMGQEVILRCVPISNHLYFYWYRQILGQKVEFLVSFYNNEISEKSEIFDDQFSVERPDGSNFTLKIRSTKLEDSAMYFCASSGKGYSNQPQHFGDGTRLSIL.

This rearrangement joins TRBV10-3 to TRBJ2-3; the D gene is possibly TRBD2 (5 bases). The CDR3 consists of 14 residues. Trimming pared 6 bases from V and 4 bases from J, leaving 14 bases between. Germline assignment: CDR1 ENHRY and CDR2 SYGVKD. The CDR3 coding sequence is TGTGCCATCAGGGCGGGCCTCGTGGCAGATACGCAGTATTTT. Its translation is CAIRAGLVADTQYF.

This clone was counted a few times. This chain joins TRBV7-2 and TRBJ2-7; D may be TRBD1 (6 bases). Trimming shortened V by 4 bases and J by 1 base, and 11 bases separated the two germline ends. The CDR3 is 14 residues long. Germline CDR1 is SGHTA and CDR2 is FQGNSA. CDR3 bases: TGTGCCAGCAGCTCCAACAGGGTTTCCTACGAGCAGTACTTC. Amino acid sequence: CASSSNRVSYEQYF.

This chain links TRBV9 with TRBJ1-5; 8 nucleotides match TRBD1. The CDR3 spans 15 residues. V dropped 4 bases and J dropped 1; count of bases not matched to a gene: 4. From germline, CDR1 is SGDLS and CDR2 YYNGEE. CDR3 loop: CASSTRQGSNQPQHF. For the CDR3, the DNA is TGTGCCAGCAGCACACGACAGGGGAGCAATCAGCCCCAGCATTTT.

The CDR3 sequence: CASSARAGKDNSPLHF. The CDR3 bases are TGTGCCAGCAGCGCCCGAGCGGGAAAGGATAATTCACCCCTCCACTTT. The chain has TRBV9 and TRBJ1-6; the D is unclear. V was pared by 3 bases and J by 5 bases, with 15 bases between. The germline CDR1 and CDR2 sequences are SGDLS and YYNGEE. The CDR3 spans 16 residues.

This clone occurred once. The rearrangement links TRBV19 to TRBJ1-1, with TRBD1 as a possible D gene (6 bases). V was trimmed by 7 bases and J by 0 bases, leaving 15 bases between them. The CDR3 contains 15 residues. In germline, CDR1 is LNHDA, CDR2 SQIVND (reference sequence). CDR3 in DNA: TGTGCCAGTACTCGGGGGGCCCTTCTGAACACTGAAGCTTTCTTT. It codes for CASTRGALLNTEAFF.

The DNA for the CDR3 is TGTGCCAGCAGCGAAGCCAATCAGCCCCAGCATTTT. Its protein product is CASSEANQPQHF. This chain uses TRBV7-9 with TRBJ1-5, with D unclear. CDR1 and CDR2 (germline): SEHNR, FQNEAQ (reference sequence). The CDR3 is 12 amino acids. Trimming removed 5 bases at V and 3 bases at J, with 5 bases between.

V gene TRBV5-1 combines with J gene TRBJ1-4; 8 nucleotides line up with TRBD1. Per germline, CDR1 SGHRS and CDR2 YFSETQ. The CDR3 has 15 residues. Trimming took 8 bases from V and 0 from J; bases not matched to a gene: 6. The CDR3 DNA reads TGCGCCAGTAAATCAGGGGGCTCAACTAATGAAAAACTGTTTTTT. Amino acids: CASKSGGSTNEKLFF. The full variable domain, with the rest looked up from reference TRBV5-1 and TRBJ1-4, is KAGVTQTPRYLIKTRGQQVTLSCSPISGHRSVSWYQQTPGQGLQFLFEYFSETQRNKGNFPGRFSGRQFSNSRSEMNVSTLELGDSALYLCASKSGGSTNEKLFFGSGTQLSVL.

The chain recombines TRBV18 with TRBJ2-1; TRBD2 matches 9 bases. The germline V gene has CDR1 KGHSH and CDR2 LQKENI. V lost 1 base to trimming and J lost 4 bases; unmatched junction nucleotides: 5. This CDR3 contains 16 residues. CDR3 in amino acids: CASSPLIAGAYNEQFF. CDR3 sequence (DNA): TGTGCCAGCTCACCACTTATAGCGGGGGCGTACAATGAGCAGTTCTTC.

This clone was seen only a few times. The chain couples TRBV2 to TRBJ2-1, with 12 bases lining up with TRBD2. There are 14 residues in the CDR3. The ends lost 6 bases at V and 10 bases at J; junction bases unmatched: 7. The germline gives CDR1 SNHLY, CDR2 FYNNEI. As DNA, the CDR3 is TGTGCCAGCAGAAGGACTAGCGGGGATCGCGAGCAGTTCTTC. Encoded protein: CASRRTSGDREQFF.

V gene TRBV28 combines with J gene TRBJ2-5; a weak D match, TRBD2 (6 bases). Germline lookup yields CDR1 MDHEN and CDR2 SYDVKM. The CDR3 runs 19 residues. Trimming took 2 bases from V and 4 from J, leaving 26 bases between them. This CDR3 reads CASSLGRGRGLSRGETQYF. CDR3 nucleotides: TGTGCCAGCAGTTTAGGTCGGGGCCGAGGGCTGTCGCGGGGAGAGACCCAGTACTTC.

The chain is built from TRBV21-1 and TRBJ1-1. TRBV21-1 is shown as a pseudogene. CDR3 length: 14 amino acids. The CDR3 DNA sequence: TGTGCCAGCAGCAAATATGCGGTGAACACTGAAGCTTTCTTT. This codes for CASSKYAVNTEAFF.

This clone was observed once. The chain has TRBV7-6 and TRBJ1-2; 10 bases line up with TRBD1. V lost 5 bases to trimming and J lost 2 bases; unmatched junction nucleotides: 5. The CDR3 consists of 15 residues. Germline values: CDR1 SGHVS, CDR2 FNYEAQ. DNA for the CDR3: TGTGCCAGCAGCCCCGAGGACAGGGGGAACTATGGCTACACCTTC. Its translation is CASSPEDRGNYGYTF.

The gene calls are TRBV4-3 and TRBJ2-1, with 12 bases identical to TRBD2. The CDR3 has 15 residues. The J segment lost 13 bases and the V segment lost 3 bases, leaving 10 bases of the junction unmatched. The germline CDR1 and CDR2 sequences are LGHNA and YSLEER. In DNA form, the CDR3 reads TGCGCCAGCAGCCAGGACCCAGGACTAGCGGGAAGTCAGTTCTTC. Its translation is CASSQDPGLAGSQFF.